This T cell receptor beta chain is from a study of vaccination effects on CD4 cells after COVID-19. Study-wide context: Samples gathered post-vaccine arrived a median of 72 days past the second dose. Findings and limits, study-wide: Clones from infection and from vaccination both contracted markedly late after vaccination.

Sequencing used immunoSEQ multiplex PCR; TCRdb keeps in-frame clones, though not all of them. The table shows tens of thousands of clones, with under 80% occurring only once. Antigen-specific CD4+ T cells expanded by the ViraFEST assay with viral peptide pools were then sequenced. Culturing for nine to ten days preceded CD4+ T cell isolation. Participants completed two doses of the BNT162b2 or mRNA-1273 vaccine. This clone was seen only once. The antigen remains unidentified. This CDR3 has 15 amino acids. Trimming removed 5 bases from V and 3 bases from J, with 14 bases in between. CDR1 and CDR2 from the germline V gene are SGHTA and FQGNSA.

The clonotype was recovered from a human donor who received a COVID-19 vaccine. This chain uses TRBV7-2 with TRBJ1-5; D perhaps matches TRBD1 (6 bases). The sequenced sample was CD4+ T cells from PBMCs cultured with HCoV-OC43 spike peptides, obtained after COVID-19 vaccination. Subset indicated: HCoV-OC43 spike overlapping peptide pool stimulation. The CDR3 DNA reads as TGTGCCAGCAGCCCAATGAGGGACACCAATCAGCCCCAGCATTTT. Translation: CASSPMRDTNQPQHF. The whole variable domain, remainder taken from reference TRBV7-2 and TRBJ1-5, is GAGVSQSPSNKVTEKGKDVELRCDPISGHTALYWYRQSLGQGLEFLIYFQGNSAPDKSGLPSDRFSAERTGGSVSTLTIQRTQQEDSAVYLCASSPMRDTNQPQHFGDGTRLSIL.